The rows below give T cell receptor beta chains drawn from one sample of a study of blood T cell repertoires in COVID-19. Profiled with immunoSEQ multiplex PCR; TCRdb holds only in-frame clones, not every one. The repertoire holds fewer than 55,000 clones, about four fifths seen once, with roughly 2.5% in the top ten. Material for sequencing was peripheral blood. These TCRs come from a man in his forties or fifties with acute or convalescent COVID-19. Both conserved end residues are part of each CDR3. D genes are given only for firm matches. Clone size is not always given. Where it is, it says once, few, many or a class for expanded clones.

>TRBV3-1/TRBV3-2|TRBJ2-6|-|TRBD1
CASSRTGSGANVLTF
TGTGCCAGCAGCCGGACAGGCTCTGGGGCCAACGTCCTGACTTTC
>TRBV6-2/TRBV6-3|TRBJ2-2|-|TRBD1
CASSPGDRDTGELFF
TGTGCCAGCAGTCCAGGGGACAGGGACACCGGGGAGCTGTTTTTT
>TRBV6-1|TRBJ2-2|-|-
CASSELGGGGYTGELFF
TGTGCCAGCAGTGAACTTGGAGGAGGGGGCTACACCGGGGAGCTGTTTTTT
>TRBV5-1|TRBJ1-2|-|-
CASSLGTGGYTF
TGCGCCAGCAGCTTGGGGACGGGGGGCTACACCTTC
>TRBV27|TRBJ1-2|few|-
CASSLTAELVGYTF
TGTGCCAGCAGTCTGACCGCGGAACTCGTAGGCTACACCTTC
>TRBV5-6|TRBJ1-2|-|-
CASSLVQGNDYGYTF
TGTGCCAGCAGCTTGGTTCAGGGGAACGACTATGGCTACACCTTC
>TRBV9|TRBJ2-1|once|-
CASSVEGVEYNEQFF
TGTGCCAGCAGCGTAGAGGGAGTGGAGTACAATGAGCAGTTCTTC
>TRBV13|TRBJ1-3|-|-
CASSGGHNLPSISGNTIYF
TGTGCCAGCAGCGGCGGACACAATCTTCCTAGTATCTCTGGAAACACCATATATTTT
>TRBV19|TRBJ1-1|-|-
CASRTGQSEAFF
TGTGCCAGTAGAACAGGCCAGAGTGAAGCTTTCTTT
>TRBV7-8|TRBJ1-1|-|-
CASSSGLAMNTEAFF
TGTGCCAGCAGCTCGGGACTGGCCATGAACACTGAAGCTTTCTTT
>TRBV28|TRBJ1-5|once|-
CASSLRRGLGSNQPQHF
TGTGCCAGCAGTCTACGCAGGGGCCTTGGAAGCAATCAGCCCCAGCATTTT
>TRBV5-6|TRBJ2-7|-|TRBD1
CASSPQGTRREQYF
TGTGCCAGCAGCCCACAGGGGACCAGGAGGGAGCAGTACTTC
>TRBV3-1/TRBV3-2|TRBJ2-1|-|TRBD2
CASVAGGAYEQFF
TGTGCCAGCGTAGCGGGAGGAGCGTATGAGCAGTTCTTC
>TRBV12-3/TRBV12-4|TRBJ1-1|-|-
CASSRDWGGEAFF
TGTGCCAGCAGTCGGGACTGGGGGGGTGAAGCTTTCTTT
>TRBV10-3|TRBJ2-2|-|TRBD1
CAINSGTENTGELFF
TGTGCCATCAACTCCGGGACAGAGAACACCGGGGAGCTGTTTTTT
>TRBV6-4|TRBJ1-1|-|TRBD1
CASSETGGAGAFF
TGTGCCAGCAGTGAAACAGGGGGCGCGGGGGCTTTCTTT
>TRBV6-5|TRBJ1-3|-|-
CASSYIGGSSGNTIYF
TGTGCCAGCAGTTACATCGGGGGGAGCTCTGGAAACACCATATATTTT
>TRBV24-1|TRBJ2-2|-|-
CATGETGELFF
TGTGCCACCGGAGAGACCGGGGAGCTGTTTTTT
>TRBV7-9|TRBJ2-3|-|TRBD1
CASSPWTGRADTQYF
TGTGCCAGCAGCCCCTGGACAGGGCGGGCAGATACGCAGTATTTT
>TRBV2|TRBJ2-1|-|TRBD2
CAIISRGLAGGNEQFF
TGTGCCATTATCTCGAGAGGACTAGCGGGAGGAAATGAGCAGTTCTTC
>TRBV29-1|TRBJ1-1|-|-
CSVGSGEETEAFF
TGCAGCGTTGGATCAGGGGAAGAAACTGAAGCTTTCTTT
>TRBV6-5|TRBJ2-3|-|-
CASSYSIAEPDTQYF
TGTGCCAGCAGTTACTCGATAGCGGAGCCAGATACGCAGTATTTT
>TRBV5-4|TRBJ2-2|-|TRBD2
CASSYQRGNTGELFF
TGTGCCAGCAGCTACCAGCGGGGTAACACCGGGGAGCTGTTTTTT
>TRBV28|TRBJ1-1|once|-
CASRGPIYTEAFF
TGTGCCAGCAGGGGGCCGATATACACTGAAGCTTTCTTT
>TRBV30|TRBJ2-2|-|-
CAWTRGGAIGELFF
TGTGCCTGGACCCGTGGGGGGGCGATCGGGGAGCTGTTTTTT
>TRBV10-3|TRBJ2-1|-|-
CAIGTGYIEQFF
TGTGCCATCGGAACAGGGTATATCGAGCAGTTCTTC
>TRBV7-6|TRBJ2-7|-|TRBD1
CASSRATGGTYEQYF
TGTGCCAGCAGCCGCGCGACAGGGGGCACCTACGAGCAGTACTTC
>TRBV29-1|TRBJ2-5|-|TRBD2
CSVEVAGVGETQYF
TGCAGCGTTGAAGTAGCGGGAGTCGGAGAGACCCAGTACTTC
>TRBV5-6|TRBJ1-6|once|-
CASSLGRRGYSPLHF
TGTGCCAGCAGCTTGGGGCGCAGGGGTTATTCACCCCTCCACTTT
>TRBV28|TRBJ1-5|few|-
CASTGAGNGNQPQHF
TGTGCCAGCACCGGGGCGGGGAATGGCAATCAGCCCCAGCATTTT
>TRBV16|TRBJ2-5|-|-
CASSQSFAETQYF
TGTGCCAGCAGCCAATCCTTCGCGGAGACCCAGTACTTC